The 14 T cell receptor beta chains listed next were all sequenced from one sample in a study of early stage breast cancer tumors. Clones were sequenced by immunoSEQ multiplex PCR, and TCRdb holds only the in-frame ones, with some missing. Of 70,000 or so clones listed, approximately 80% are singletons. Sequencing input: blood. The receptors stem from a person between 35 and 49 years old with breast cancer.

This chain uses TRBV2 with TRBJ2-7; possible D gene TRBD2, 6 bases. The CDR3 runs 13 residues. CDR1 and CDR2 from the germline V gene are SNHLY and FYNNEI. V shed 6 bases and J shed 6 bases, with 15 bases lying between them. CDR3 region: CASRPPEGGEQYF. The DNA of the CDR3 is TGTGCCAGCAGACCCCCGGAGGGTGGCGAGCAGTACTTC. Using reference TRBV2 and TRBJ2-7 for the parts outside the CDR3, the full variable domain is EPEVTQTPSHQVTQMGQEVILRCVPISNHLYFYWYRQILGQKVEFLVSFYNNEISEKSEIFDDQFSVERPDGSNFTLKIRSTKLEDSAMYFCASRPPEGGEQYFGPGTRLTVT.

J is TRBJ2-7 and V is TRBV4-1; 7 bases match TRBD1. Germline V gene lookup returns CDR1 MGHRA and CDR2 YSYEKL. This CDR3 is built from 14 residues. The ends lost 4 bases at V and 2 bases at J; junction bases unmatched: 5. CDR3 in DNA: TGCGCCAGCAGCCGAGGGACAGCCGCCTACGAGCAGTACTTC. Protein: CASSRGTAAYEQYF.

The V gene is TRBV6-1, the J gene TRBJ2-2, with unresolved D. V lost 3 bases, J lost 7 bases, and 15 bases lay in between. This CDR3 region has 15 residues. Germline CDR1 is MNHNS and CDR2 is SASEGT. In DNA form, the CDR3 reads TGTGCCAGCAGTGATTTCACAAACTGGGGCGGGGAGCTGTTTTTT. The encoded protein is CASSDFTNWGGELFF.

This clone appeared a single time. This chain connects TRBV7-2 to TRBJ2-7, with 7 bases lining up with TRBD1. Per germline, CDR1 SGHTA and CDR2 FQGNSA. V shed 1 base and J 0 bases; nucleotides not matched to a gene: 3. CDR3 length: 15 residues. CDR3 residues: CASSLDRGVSYEQYF. The CDR3 DNA reads as TGTGCCAGCAGCTTAGACAGGGGCGTCTCCTACGAGCAGTACTTC.

A single count supports this clone. The CDR3 loop reads CASRQGNMNTEAFF. The CDR3 DNA is TGCGCCAGCAGGCAGGGTAATATGAACACTGAAGCTTTCTTT. The chain employs TRBV5-1 and TRBJ1-1; D possibly corresponds to TRBD1 (5 bases). Germline CDR1 reads SGHRS; CDR2 reads YFSETQ. Trimming left V 5 bases short and J 0 bases short, with 11 bases between. The CDR3 is 14 amino acids.

The chain uses TRBV7-9 and TRBJ2-1, with a possible D match to TRBD1 (6 bases). From germline, CDR1 is SEHNR and CDR2 FQNEAQ (reference sequence). The length of the CDR3 is 14 residues. Deletions cut 0 bases from V and 9 bases from J, with 12 bases between. The CDR3 spells CASSLAGEQGEQFF. CDR3 coding DNA: TGTGCCAGCAGCTTAGCGGGAGAACAGGGTGAGCAGTTCTTC.

The V and J genes are TRBV6-4 and TRBJ2-5; 15 bases fit TRBD2. This CDR3 region has 17 residues. The V gene's germline CDR1 is MRHNA and CDR2 SNTAGT. V was clipped by 5 bases and J by 5 bases; unmatched bases: 9. CDR3 in DNA: TGTGCCAGCAGTTCCGGGACTAGCGGGAGGCGAGGTGAGACCCAGTACTTC. This gives the protein CASSSGTSGRRGETQYF.

This clone appeared a single time. The chain links TRBV6-6 to TRBJ1-3, with a weak D call TRBD1 (5 bases). This CDR3 contains 13 residues. Trimming took off 5 bases at V and 8 bases at J, with 13 bases between the two ends. CDR1 is MNHNY, CDR2 SVGAGI, per germline (reference sequence). CDR3 coding DNA: TGTGCCAGCAGTATGGGGGACTCAGACACCATATATTTT. The encoded protein is CASSMGDSDTIYF.

In this sample, this clone turned up a few times. The chain is built from TRBV15 and TRBJ2-7, with a tentative D call TRBD1 (5 bases). Germline values: CDR1 LNHNV, CDR2 YYDKDF (reference sequence). The CDR3 length is 12 residues. Trimming left V 2 bases short and J 6 bases short, with 8 bases between. The DNA of the CDR3 is TGTGCCACCAGCAGAAGCACAGGCGAGCAGTACTTC. Translating it yields CATSRSTGEQYF. Variable domain in full (rest from reference TRBV15 and TRBJ2-7): DAMVIQNPRYQVTQFGKPVTLSCSQTLNHNVMYWYQQKSSQAPKLLFHYYDKDFNNEADTPDNFQSRRPNTSFCFLDIRSPGLGDTAMYLCATSRSTGEQYFGPGTRLTVT.

The genes are TRBV4-1 and TRBJ1-2; D perhaps matches TRBD1 (5 bases). Per germline, CDR1 MGHRA and CDR2 YSYEKL. Trimming stripped 1 base from V and 8 bases from J, with 11 bases between. The length of the CDR3 is 13 residues. The CDR3 loop is CASSQVGGGGYTF. The CDR3 region has the DNA TGCGCCAGCAGCCAAGTTGGTGGGGGGGGCTACACCTTC.

The gene calls are TRBV5-6 and TRBJ1-4; possible D gene TRBD1, 6 bases. V lost 2 bases, J lost 5 bases, and 13 bases lay in between. Germline assignment: CDR1 SGHDT and CDR2 YYEEEE. The length of the CDR3 is 15 residues. CDR3 nucleotide sequence: TGTGCCAGCAGCTTAAGAGGGGGTCAAAATGAAAAACTGTTTTTT. It is translated as CASSLRGGQNEKLFF.

V usage is TRBV5-1 and J usage is TRBJ1-2; 7 positions match TRBD1. The germline gives CDR1 SGHRS, CDR2 YFSETQ. V trimming: 4 bases; J trimming: 2 bases; junction bases outside the gene matches: 5. The CDR3 is 14 amino acids. The chain's CDR3 is CASSRGTENYGYTF. For the CDR3, the DNA is TGCGCCAGCAGCCGTGGGACAGAGAACTATGGCTACACCTTC.

J is TRBJ2-7 and V is TRBV18; no clear D. V gave up 2 bases and J gave up 4 bases, with 3 bases separating them. The germline V gene encodes CDR1 KGHSH and CDR2 LQKENI. The CDR3 is 11 residues long. The CDR3 nucleotides are TGTGCCAGCTCACCAGGGTACGAGCAGTACTTC. Its translation: CASSPGYEQYF.

This chain connects TRBV7-9 to TRBJ2-3; D ambiguous. With 5 bases removed from V and 1 base from J, the gap between germline ends came to 4 bases. The CDR3 loop spans 12 amino acids. Germline CDR1 reads SEHNR; CDR2 reads FQNEAQ (reference sequence). This CDR3 reads CASSPGTDTQYF. The DNA for the CDR3 is TGTGCCAGCAGCCCAGGCACAGATACGCAGTATTTT.